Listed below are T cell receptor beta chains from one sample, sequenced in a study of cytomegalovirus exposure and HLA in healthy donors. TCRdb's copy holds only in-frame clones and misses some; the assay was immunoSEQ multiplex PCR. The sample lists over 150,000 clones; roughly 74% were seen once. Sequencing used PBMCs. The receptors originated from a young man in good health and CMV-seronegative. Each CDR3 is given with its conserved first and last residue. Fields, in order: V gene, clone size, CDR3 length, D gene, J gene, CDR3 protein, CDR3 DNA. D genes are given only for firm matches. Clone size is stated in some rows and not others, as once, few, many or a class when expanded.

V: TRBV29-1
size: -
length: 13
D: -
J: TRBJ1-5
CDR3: CSVGEKSGQPQHF
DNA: TGCAGCGTTGGAGAGAAGAGTGGTCAGCCCCAGCATTTT

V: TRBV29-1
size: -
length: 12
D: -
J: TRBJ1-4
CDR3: CSVDDSSKKLFF
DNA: TGCAGCGTAGACGACAGTTCCAAAAAACTGTTTTTT

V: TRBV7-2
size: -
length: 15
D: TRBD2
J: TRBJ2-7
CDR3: CASSLPGLASYEQYF
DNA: TGTGCCAGCAGCCTACCGGGACTAGCGTCCTACGAGCAGTACTTC

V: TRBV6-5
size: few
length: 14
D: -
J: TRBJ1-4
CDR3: CASSRSPADEKLFF
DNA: TGTGCCAGCAGTCGATCCCCCGCGGATGAAAAACTGTTTTTT

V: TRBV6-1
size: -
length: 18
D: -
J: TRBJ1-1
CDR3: CASSEEYGRALMNTEAFF
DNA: TGTGCCAGCAGTGAAGAATATGGCAGGGCACTTATGAACACTGAAGCTTTCTTT

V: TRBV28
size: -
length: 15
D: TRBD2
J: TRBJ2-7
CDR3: CASSPTSGAYYEQYF
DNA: TGTGCCAGCAGCCCTACTAGCGGGGCATACTACGAGCAGTACTTC

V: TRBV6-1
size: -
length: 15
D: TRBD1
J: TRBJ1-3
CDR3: CASSDRTGRGNTIYF
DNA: TGTGCCAGCAGTGACCGGACAGGACGAGGAAACACCATATATTTT

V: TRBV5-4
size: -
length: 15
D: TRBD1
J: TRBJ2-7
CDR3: CASSIGRGPSYEQYF
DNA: TGTGCCAGCAGCATTGGCAGGGGGCCGTCCTACGAGCAGTACTTC

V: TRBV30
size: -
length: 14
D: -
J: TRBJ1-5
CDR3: CAWSVSHSNQPQHF
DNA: TGTGCCTGGAGTGTGAGTCACAGCAATCAGCCCCAGCATTTT

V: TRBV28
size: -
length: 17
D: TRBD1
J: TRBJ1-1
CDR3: CASSLYESGMRGLGAFF
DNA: TGTGCCAGCAGTTTATATGAGTCCGGGATGAGGGGGCTAGGAGCTTTCTTT

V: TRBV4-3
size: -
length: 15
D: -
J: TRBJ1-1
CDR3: CASSQGVGATTEAFF
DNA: TGCGCCAGCAGCCAAGGGGTGGGGGCCACCACTGAAGCTTTCTTT

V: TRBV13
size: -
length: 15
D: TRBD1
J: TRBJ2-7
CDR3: CASSWDRGRGYEQYF
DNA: TGTGCCAGCAGCTGGGACAGGGGGCGAGGCTACGAGCAGTACTTC

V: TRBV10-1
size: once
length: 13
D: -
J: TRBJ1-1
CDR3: CASSENRETEAFF
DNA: TGCGCCAGCAGTGAGAACAGGGAGACGGAAGCTTTCTTT

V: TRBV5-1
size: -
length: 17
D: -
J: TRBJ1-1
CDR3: CASRKGPGQTSNTEAFF
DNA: TGCGCCAGCAGGAAGGGTCCGGGACAAACTTCGAACACTGAAGCTTTCTTT

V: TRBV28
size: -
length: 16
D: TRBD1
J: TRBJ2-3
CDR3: CASSWVRTGATDTQYF
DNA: TGTGCCAGCAGTTGGGTACGGACAGGGGCCACAGATACGCAGTATTTT

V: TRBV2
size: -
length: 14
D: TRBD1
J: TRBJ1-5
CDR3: CASSEDRVNQPQHF
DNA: TGTGCCAGCAGTGAGGACAGGGTCAATCAGCCCCAGCATTTT

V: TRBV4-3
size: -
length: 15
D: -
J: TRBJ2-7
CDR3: CASSQGDGGLYEQYF
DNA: TGCGCCAGCAGCCAAGGTGACGGGGGGCTATACGAGCAGTACTTC

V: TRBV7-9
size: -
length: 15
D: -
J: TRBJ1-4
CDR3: CASSLSPGVAEKLFF
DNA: TGTGCCAGCAGCTTAAGTCCGGGGGTGGCGGAAAAACTGTTTTTT

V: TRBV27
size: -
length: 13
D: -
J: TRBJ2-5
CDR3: CASSAQGVETQYF
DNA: TGTGCCAGCAGTGCACAGGGAGTAGAGACCCAGTACTTC

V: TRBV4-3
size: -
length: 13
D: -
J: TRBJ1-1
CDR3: CASSQETSSEAFF
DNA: TGCGCCAGCAGCCAAGAAACCAGTTCTGAAGCTTTCTTT

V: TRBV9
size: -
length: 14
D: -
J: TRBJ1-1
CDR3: CASSVGGVNTEAFF
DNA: TGTGCCAGCAGCGTAGGGGGCGTGAACACTGAAGCTTTCTTT

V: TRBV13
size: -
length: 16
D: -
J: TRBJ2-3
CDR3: CASQPWEGGIADTQYF
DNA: TGTGCCAGCCAACCCTGGGAGGGGGGGATCGCAGATACGCAGTATTTT